This T cell receptor (beta chain) was sequenced during a study of T-cell reconstitution after alpha-beta-depleted transplantation in children. This clonotype was detected only a few times. Using unique molecular identifiers, the investigators prepared the TCRbeta library. TCRdb re-derived calls from the PCR reads in MiXCR, one entry per CDR3 protein. Among roughly 190,000 distinct CDR3 sequences listed, 14% to 15% were seen once. The CDR3 spans 14 residues. The ends were cut back, 4 bases at V and 4 bases at J, with 11 bases in the middle. Germline lookup yields CDR1 MNHEY and CDR2 SVGAGI. The sequencing here drew on PBMCs from the stem cell graft donor, taken from the stem cell graft. The rearrangement uses TRBV6-5 and TRBJ2-1; D remains ambiguous. This receptor was identified in a human donor who donated a stem cell graft to a child with acute lymphoblastic leukemia. In DNA form, the CDR3 reads TGTGCCAGCAGTTCCCACAACAGTTACAATGAGCAGTTCTTC. Translated: CASSSHNSYNEQFF.